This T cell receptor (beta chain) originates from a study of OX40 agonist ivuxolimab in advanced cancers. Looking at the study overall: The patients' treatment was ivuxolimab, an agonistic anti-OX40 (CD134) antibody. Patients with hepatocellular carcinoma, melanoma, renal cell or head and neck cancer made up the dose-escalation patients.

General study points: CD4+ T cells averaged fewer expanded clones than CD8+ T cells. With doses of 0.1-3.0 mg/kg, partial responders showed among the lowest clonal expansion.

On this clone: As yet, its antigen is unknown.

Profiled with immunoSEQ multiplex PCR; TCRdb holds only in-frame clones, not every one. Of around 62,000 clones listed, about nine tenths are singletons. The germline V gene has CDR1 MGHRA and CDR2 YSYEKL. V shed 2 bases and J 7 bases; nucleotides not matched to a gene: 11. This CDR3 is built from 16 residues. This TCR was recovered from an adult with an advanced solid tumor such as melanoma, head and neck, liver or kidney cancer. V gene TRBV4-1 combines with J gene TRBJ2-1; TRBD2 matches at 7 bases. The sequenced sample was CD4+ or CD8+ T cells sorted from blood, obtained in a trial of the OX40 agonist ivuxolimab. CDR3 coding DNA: TGCGCCAGCAGCCAACACCGGGCCCCCGGGGGGAATGAGCAGTTCTTC. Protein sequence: CASSQHRAPGGNEQFF.